The present T cell receptor beta chain was sequenced within a study of T cell changes during pregnancy in multiple sclerosis. The table came from immunoSEQ multiplex PCR; TCRdb's copy has only in-frame clones and leaves some out. The top ten clones hold 3.5% to 5% of a sample with some 31,000 clones, 91% of them seen once. The TCR originated in a female donor in good health, enrolled as a control in a pregnancy study. The sample consisted of CD8+ T cells from peripheral blood mononuclear cells, taken in the second trimester of pregnancy.

CDR3 sequence: CASSDSKHEVAGELFF. CDR3 DNA: TGTGCCAGCAGTGACTCGAAGCACGAGGTGGCCGGGGAGCTGTTTTTT. This chain uses TRBV6-4 with TRBJ2-2; D is unclear. This CDR3 comprises 16 residues. V dropped 0 bases and J dropped 6 bases, with 14 bases sitting between them. Per the germline V gene, CDR1 is MRHNA and CDR2 is SNTAGT.